This T cell receptor beta chain was profiled in a study of T cells in Graves' hyperthyroidism and ophthalmopathy. Ten or more counts support this clonotype. Antigen: not known. Study-level findings and limits: In the analysis, a 13 V-J model separated ophthalmopathy from stable hyperthyroidism. Most thyroid clonotypes expanded above 0.001 appeared in blood too.

The CDR3 consists of 14 residues. Germline values: CDR1 MDHEN, CDR2 SYDVKM. Trimming removed 8 bases at V and 4 bases at J, with 17 bases between. TCR beta CDR3 regions were amplified from RNA transcripts. Using the HTBI primer set, a first-round RT-PCR was run on the TCR CDR3. TCRdb re-derived calls from the multiplex PCR reads in MiXCR, one entry per CDR3 protein. The sample lists about 600,000 distinct CDR3 sequences; 11% to 15% were seen once. Uncontrolled infection, other autoimmune disease, pregnancy or lactation disqualified patients from enrolment. Extraction of PBMCs used under 13 ml of fresh peripheral blood.

This chain links TRBV28 with TRBJ2-5; D tentatively reads TRBD1 or TRBD2 (5 bases each). Sequences were obtained from blood. The receptor was derived from a woman aged 18-35 years with Graves' ophthalmopathy. The DNA for the CDR3 is TGTGCCAGCTCAGATCTTGGGGGTATAGAGACCCAGTACTTC. Protein: CASSDLGGIETQYF. The variable domain in full, completed from reference TRBV28 and TRBJ2-5, reads DVKVTQSSRYLVKRTGEKVFLECVQDMDHENMFWYRQDPGLGLRLIYFSYDVKMKEKGDIPEGYSVSREKKERFSLILESASTNQTSMYLCASSDLGGIETQYFGPGTRLLVL.